This passage covers 2 T cell receptor beta chains from one sample sequenced in a study of T-cell memory formation after mild COVID-19. Via MiXCR, TCRdb re-called the 5' RACE reads, giving one row per CDR3 protein. Seen here are around 120,000 distinct CDR3 sequences, about 15% observed once, and the top ten hold 11% to 15%. Sequenced input: PBMCs or a T cell subset sorted from them (not recorded which). The receptors were sampled from an adult woman who had mild COVID-19 (a few samples of this study predate the infection). Cell type and time point are not known.

Ten or more counts support this clonotype. The chain uses TRBV5-4 and TRBJ2-7; TRBD2 might be the D (5 bases). The germline V and J ends were trimmed by 5 bases and 4 bases, with 10 bases remaining between them. Germline V gene lookup returns CDR1 SGHNT and CDR2 YYREEE (reference sequence). The CDR3 covers 12 residues. CDR3 amino acids: CASSLEGYEQYF. CDR3 sequence (DNA): TGTGCCAGCAGTTTAGAGGGTTACGAGCAGTACTTC.

The chain has TRBV5-1 and TRBJ1-4, with TRBD1 matching over 8 bases. The junction had 8 bases not matched to a gene; V was cut back by 3 bases and J by 7 bases. CDR3 length: 15 amino acids. Germline V CDR1 and CDR2: SGHRS, YFSETQ. For the CDR3, the DNA is TGCGCCAGCAGCTCGGACAGGGAGGGGAGTGAAAAACTGTTTTTT. Encoded protein: CASSSDREGSEKLFF.